This is a list of T cell receptor beta chains from one sample in a study of human T cells and chemical hapten exposure. MiXCR, run by TCRdb on the RACE reads, gives a single entry per CDR3 protein. The sample records roughly 200,000 distinct CDR3 sequences, roughly a quarter being singletons. The sequenced sample was whole blood, obtained in connection with sensitization to the hapten diphenylcyclopropenone (DPC). The receptors were gathered from a woman aged 40 to 55 with alopecia areata. Some clones in this sample may be carry-over from other donors' samples. Both conserved end residues are part of each CDR3. D genes are given only for firm matches. Size tells how often a clone was seen (once, few, many) or the class of an expanded clone, and some rows leave it out.

>TRBJ2-5|TRBD2|few|TRBV12-3/TRBV12-4
TGTGCCAGCAGTCTCCTAGCGGGAACAGAGACCCAGTACTTC
CASSLLAGTETQYF
>TRBJ2-3|-|-|TRBV4-2
TGTGCCAGCAGCCGTCCCACAGGACCCGATACGCAGTATTTT
CASSRPTGPDTQYF
>TRBJ2-3|-|-|TRBV10-3
TGTGCCATCAGTGAGGAGGAGGGAAATGGTCCAGATACGCAGTATTTT
CAISEEEGNGPDTQYF
>TRBJ1-1|-|few|TRBV7-9
TGTGCCAGCAGCCTCCTTGGTGTCGCCACTGAAGCTTTCTTT
CASSLLGVATEAFF
>TRBJ2-6|-|-|TRBV21-1
TGTGCCAGCAGCAACGAGAAAGGGGGCTCTGGGGCCAACGTCCTGACTTTC
CASSNEKGGSGANVLTF
>TRBJ2-5|-|-|TRBV7-8
TGTGCCAGCAGCTTAGATGGGTCTGGAGGAGAGACCCAGTACTTC
CASSLDGSGGETQYF
>TRBJ2-3|-|many|TRBV7-2
TGTGCCAGCAGCTTAGACACAGATACGCAGTATTTT
CASSLDTDTQYF
>TRBJ1-6|-|-|TRBV10-3
TGTGCCATCAGCCAGAGAGGGGTCGATTCACCCCTCAACTTT
CAISQRGVDSPLNF
>TRBJ2-2|-|-|TRBV28
TGTGCCAGCAGTTCCCCGGGGGTCTACACCGGGGAGCTGTTTTTT
CASSSPGVYTGELFF
>TRBJ1-5|-|few|TRBV7-2
TGTGCCAGCAGCTTTGGGCAGGGTAGCAATCAGCCCCAGCATTTT
CASSFGQGSNQPQHF
>TRBJ2-3|-|few|TRBV5-1
TGCGCCAGCAGCACCGAAGGGAGCACAGATACGCAGTATTTT
CASSTEGSTDTQYF
>TRBJ1-2|TRBD1|-|TRBV7-2
TGTGCCAGCAGCTTAGCCGAGACAGGGGGCATCTATGGCTACACCTTC
CASSLAETGGIYGYTF
>TRBJ2-1|TRBD2|-|TRBV5-1
TGCGCCAGCAGCTTGAGGGGAGCGGGAGGGACGAATGAGCAGTTCTTC
CASSLRGAGGTNEQFF
>TRBJ1-4|-|many|TRBV29-1
TGCAGCGTCCGACGGGGGGCGAGTGAAAAACTGTTTTTT
CSVRRGASEKLFF
>TRBJ1-2|TRBD1|-|TRBV4-2
TGTGCCAGCAGCCCTGGGACAGGGGGTGGCTACACCTTC
CASSPGTGGGYTF
>TRBJ2-5|TRBD1|few|TRBV5-1
TGCGCCAGCAGCTCGGGACAGGGGCCGCAAGAGACCCAGTACTTC
CASSSGQGPQETQYF
>TRBJ2-1|-|many|TRBV29-1
TGCAGCTCCCGAGGTGGGCCACAGATTGTCGGCAATGAGCAGTTCTTC
CSSRGGPQIVGNEQFF